These T cell receptor beta chains were read from a single sample in a study of CD4 T cells in relation to SARS-CoV-2 and coronaviruses. Their recognized antigens are unknown. Clones were read by immunoSEQ multiplex PCR, and TCRdb kept only the in-frame ones, dropping some. The sample records some 26,000 clones, around two thirds being singletons. Sequenced: CD4+ T cells from PBMCs, cultured in vitro. These receptor sequences come from a human donor in good health. Each CDR3 is given with its conserved first and last residue. Each record gives: clone size, J gene, V gene, D gene, CDR3 protein, CDR3 DNA. A D gene is named only where the DNA matches it firmly. A row's size may be missing; if present it is once, few, many or a size class.

NA | TRBJ1-5 | TRBV18 | TRBD1 | CASSPDRAPQPQHF | TGTGCCAGCTCACCAGACAGGGCTCCTCAGCCCCAGCATTTT
NA | TRBJ2-3 | TRBV2 | NA | CASRLDTTPDTQYF | TGTGCCAGCCGGCTGGACACAACCCCCGATACGCAGTATTTT
NA | TRBJ2-7 | TRBV18 | TRBD2 | CASSRAGEGYEQYF | TGTGCCAGCTCCCGAGCGGGAGAGGGCTACGAGCAGTACTTC
NA | TRBJ2-1 | TRBV6-6 | TRBD2 | CASATPGLKYNEQFF | TGTGCCAGCGCGACACCGGGACTAAAATACAATGAGCAGTTCTTC
few | TRBJ2-7 | TRBV11-2 | NA | CASGNGRSPYEQYF | TGTGCCAGCGGCAACGGGAGATCCCCCTACGAGCAGTACTTC
NA | TRBJ1-3 | TRBV15 | NA | CATSRGRGGNTIYF | TGTGCCACCAGCAGAGGCAGGGGTGGAAACACCATATATTTT
NA | TRBJ2-5 | TRBV12-3/TRBV12-4 | NA | CASSVRGLETQYF | TGTGCCAGCAGTGTCAGGGGTTTGGAGACCCAGTACTTC
few | TRBJ2-2 | TRBV6-6 | TRBD1 | CASSYLGLTGTGELFF | TGTGCCAGCAGTTACTTGGGGCTGACAGGGACCGGGGAGCTGTTTTTT
few | TRBJ1-5 | TRBV10-2 | TRBD1 | CASSETGGVQPQHF | TGCGCCAGCAGTGAGACAGGGGGCGTACAGCCCCAGCATTTT
NA | TRBJ1-6 | TRBV18 | NA | CASSPPASRQASPLHF | TGTGCCAGCTCACCACCGGCCAGCCGGCAGGCCTCACCCCTCCACTTT
NA | TRBJ1-3 | TRBV14 | NA | CASSRTRGAYGNTIYF | TGTGCCAGCAGTCGGACCCGGGGCGCGTATGGAAACACCATATATTTT